The next 21 T cell receptor beta chains were all read from a single sample in a study of STAT5B mutations in CD4+ large granular lymphocyte leukemia. Data came from immunoSEQ multiplex PCR; TCRdb stores just in-frame clones and leaves some out. Among under 40,000 clones listed, approximately 79% were seen once. The sequencing sample was made of CD4+ T cells from blood buffy coats. Receptors originate from a human donor in good health.

The J gene is TRBJ1-5, the V gene TRBV29-1; perhaps TRBD1 as D (6 bases). CDR1 is SQVTM, CDR2 ANQGSEA, per germline. This CDR3 comprises 15 residues. V was clipped by 8 bases and J by 7 bases, with 24 bases between them. CDR3 nucleotides: TGCAGCTCGGGACATGGGAATAGAAAGGACCAGCCCCAGCATTTT. Translated, it gives CSSGHGNRKDQPQHF.

The chain couples TRBV15 to TRBJ2-2; 10 bases fit TRBD1. Germline V gene sequence: CDR1 LNHNV, CDR2 YYDKDF (reference sequence). This CDR3 contains 16 residues. V dropped 3 bases and J dropped 3; count of bases not matched to a gene: 4. The CDR3 loop is CATSRGTGAHTGELFF. The CDR3 nucleotides read TGTGCCACCAGCAGGGGGACAGGGGCCCACACCGGGGAGCTGTTTTTT.

This clone was observed a handful of times. The CDR3 sequence is CASSLLGGGYEQYF. In DNA form, the CDR3 reads TGTGCCAGCAGCTTGCTGGGTGGAGGCTACGAGCAGTACTTC. The chain recombines TRBV5-4 with TRBJ2-7; D is perhaps TRBD2 (5 bases). CDR3 length: 14 amino acids. Germline CDR1 and CDR2: SGHNT and YYREEE (reference sequence). The V end was cut by 1 base, the J end by 3 bases, with 11 bases between.

The chain has TRBV11-2 and TRBJ1-5, with D uncertain. The V end lost 0 bases, the J end lost 6 bases, and 6 bases lay between the germline ends. The CDR3 loop spans 13 amino acids. Germline CDR1 SGHAT, CDR2 FQNNGV. The CDR3 sequence is CASSLDSGQPQHF. The CDR3 coding sequence is TGTGCCAGCAGCTTAGATTCGGGTCAGCCCCAGCATTTT.

The chain recombines TRBV6-6 with TRBJ2-1, with D unresolved. CDR1 is MNHNY and CDR2 is SVGAGI in the germline V gene (reference sequence). With 7 bases removed from V and 6 bases from J, the gap between germline ends came to 16 bases. This CDR3 has 14 amino acids. The CDR3 DNA follows: TGTGCCAGCAAGAGTGGCAGTTTGGGCAATGAGCAGTTCTTC. This sequence encodes CASKSGSLGNEQFF.

The genes are TRBV7-2 and TRBJ2-7, with 7 bases that match TRBD2. Trimming cost V 5 bases and J 4 bases; bases outside gene matches: 5. Germline lookup yields CDR1 SGHTA and CDR2 FQGNSA. This CDR3 comprises 13 residues. The CDR3: CASSQREGYEQYF. Written as DNA, the CDR3 is TGTGCCAGCAGCCAGAGGGAGGGGTACGAGCAGTACTTC.

The CDR3 coding sequence is TGCGCCAGCAGCTTGGAGTCAGCGGGCAAGGGCAATGAGCAGTTCTTC. Protein sequence: CASSLESAGKGNEQFF. The rearrangement uses TRBV5-1 and TRBJ2-1; possibly TRBD2 for D (6 bases). CDR3 size: 16 residues. From germline, CDR1 is SGHRS and CDR2 YFSETQ. The V gene lost 0 bases and the J gene lost 6 bases, with 16 bases spanning the gap.

This CDR3 reads CASSGGTAEPGELFF. DNA of the CDR3: TGCGCCAGCAGCGGTGGGACAGCTGAACCCGGGGAGCTGTTTTTT. The chain joins TRBV5-1 to TRBJ2-2; 7 bases are a match to TRBD1. Germline CDR1 and CDR2: SGHRS and YFSETQ. J was trimmed by 6 bases and V by 4 bases; bases with no gene match: 9. CDR3 length: 15 amino acids.

This sequence joins TRBV9 and TRBJ1-3; D perhaps matches TRBD1 (6 bases). This CDR3 region has 16 residues. Per germline, CDR1 SGDLS and CDR2 YYNGEE. Trimming took 0 bases from V and 3 from J, leaving 13 bases between them. In DNA, the CDR3 is TGTGCCAGCAGCGTAGAGGGGGGTCCTCTTGGAAACACCATATATTTT. It encodes CASSVEGGPLGNTIYF.

The gene calls are TRBV12-5 and TRBJ1-6; 8 nucleotides align to TRBD1. CDR1 LGHNT and CDR2 FRNRAP come from the germline V gene. V lost 0 bases, J lost 7 bases, and 2 bases stayed unmatched. The CDR3 is 15 residues long. The CDR3 DNA follows: TGTGCTAGTGGTTTGGTGGACAGGGTGAATTCACCCCTCCACTTT. Its translation is CASGLVDRVNSPLHF.

The rearrangement uses TRBV5-1 and TRBJ2-7; TRBD1 is a possible D gene (6 bases). V lost 6 bases to trimming and J lost 6 bases, with 25 bases between them. Germline CDR1 and CDR2: SGHRS and YFSETQ. The CDR3 contains 16 residues. The CDR3 sequence is CASTDQSKVTGGEQYF. Written as DNA, the CDR3 is TGCGCCAGCACCGACCAATCCAAAGTGACAGGTGGCGAGCAGTACTTC. The full variable domain, with the rest looked up from reference TRBV5-1 and TRBJ2-7, is KAGVTQTPRYLIKTRGQQVTLSCSPISGHRSVSWYQQTPGQGLQFLFEYFSETQRNKGNFPGRFSGRQFSNSRSEMNVSTLELGDSALYLCASTDQSKVTGGEQYFGPGTRLTVT.

This sequence joins TRBV9 and TRBJ2-2, with a tentative D call TRBD2 (5 bases). The germline V and J ends were trimmed by 1 base and 3 bases, with 7 bases remaining between them. CDR1 and CDR2 (germline): SGDLS, YYNGEE. This CDR3 spans 14 amino acids. CDR3 residues: CASSVSGDTGELFF. The CDR3, as DNA: TGTGCCAGCAGCGTATCCGGGGACACCGGGGAGCTGTTTTTT.

DNA for the CDR3: TGCGCCAGCAGCTTGGCCTGGACAGGGTTACCCGGGGAGCTGTTTTTT. It yields the protein CASSLAWTGLPGELFF. This chain links TRBV5-1 with TRBJ2-2, with TRBD1 matching over 8 bases. Germline V gives CDR1 SGHRS, CDR2 YFSETQ. This CDR3 has 16 residues. V lost 0 bases, J lost 6 bases, and 7 bases stayed unmatched.

In nucleotides, the CDR3 is TGTGCCAGCAGCGGACGGGCTAGCGGAGCCCCCTACGAGCAGTACTTC. Translated: CASSGRASGAPYEQYF. This rearrangement joins TRBV2 to TRBJ2-7; 7 bases are a match to TRBD2. In germline, CDR1 is SNHLY, CDR2 FYNNEI. The CDR3 loop spans 16 amino acids. With V trimmed by 6 bases and J by 2 bases, 13 bases remained unmatched.

In its sample, this clone was seen a few times. This rearrangement joins TRBV29-1 to TRBJ2-5; no clear D gene. There are 11 residues in the CDR3. V was clipped by 1 base and J by 4 bases, with 4 bases between them. Germline V lookup: CDR1 SQVTM, CDR2 ANQGSEA. CDR3 sequence reads: CSVEVAETQYF. For the CDR3, the DNA is TGCAGCGTTGAAGTGGCAGAGACCCAGTACTTC.

V gene TRBV5-8 combines with J gene TRBJ1-4; D unresolved. Trimming shortened V by 0 bases and J by 5 bases, and 14 bases separated the two germline ends. Germline CDR1 SGHTS, CDR2 YDEGEE. The CDR3 length is 16 residues. The CDR3 sequence is CASSLEGTARNEKLFF. The CDR3 DNA reads TGTGCCAGCAGCTTGGAGGGCACCGCACGGAATGAAAAACTGTTTTTT.

The V call is TRBV28, the J call TRBJ2-7; D not resolved. This CDR3 has 15 residues. Germline values: CDR1 MDHEN, CDR2 SYDVKM. V lost 4 bases and J 2 bases, leaving 15 bases between the germline ends. CDR3 in amino acids: CASSSSGLAPYEQYF. CDR3 sequence (DNA): TGTGCCAGCAGTTCGAGTGGGTTAGCCCCCTACGAGCAGTACTTC.

The chain employs TRBV2 and TRBJ2-5, with no clear D. V lost 5 bases and J lost 3, with 10 bases in between. CDR3 length: 13 residues. CDR1 is SNHLY, CDR2 FYNNEI, per germline. The CDR3, as DNA: TGTGCCAGCAGTAGGGTGGCCGAAGAGACCCAGTACTTC. Amino acids: CASSRVAEETQYF.

This sequence joins TRBV28 and TRBJ2-5, with D possibly being TRBD1 (6 bases). Germline assignment: CDR1 MDHEN and CDR2 SYDVKM. The CDR3 sequence is 13 residues long. The V end lost 5 bases, the J end lost 4 bases, and 11 bases lay between the germline ends. The CDR3 here is CASSTTGSETQYF. Written as DNA, the CDR3 is TGTGCCAGCAGTACAACAGGGTCAGAGACCCAGTACTTC.

V gene TRBV29-1 combines with J gene TRBJ2-7; D perhaps matches TRBD2 (7 bases). Germline assignment: CDR1 SQVTM and CDR2 ANQGSEA. This CDR3 region has 14 residues. V lost 4 bases, J lost 5 bases, and 18 bases lay in between. In nucleotides, the CDR3 is TGCAGCGTTGTCCTCGGGGGGCAGGGAAACGAGCAGTACTTC. Residues: CSVVLGGQGNEQYF.

This clone was found a few times. The CDR3 DNA sequence: TGTGCCAGCAGCAATAAGCAAGCTAGAAGTGAGCAGTTCTTC. Its protein is CASSNKQARSEQFF. The V call is TRBV21-1, the J call TRBJ2-1; the D call of TRBD2 is as the table states it, not checked on the DNA. TRBV21-1 is a documented pseudogene. The CDR3 is made up of 14 amino acids.